Here is one TCR beta chain with its context. V was clipped by 1 base and J by 7 bases, with 10 bases between them. Germline V CDR1 and CDR2: SGHDN, FVKESK. This CDR3 is 13 amino acids long. These data are taken from a study of blood T cell repertoires in COVID-19. Per the original methods: Scientists estimated how many nucleated cells there were by amplifying reference gene primers. Repertoires were generated with immunoSEQ multiplex PCR, while TCRdb's copy carries only in-frame clones and drops some. V, J and clone size derive from that table, while D and trimming were established from the DNA sequence. The sample gives about 170,000 clones, 65% to 80% of which show up once; roughly 20% is in the top ten. Study members were between about 18 and 95 years old and lived in 20 to 30 US regions.

The receptor was isolated from an older woman in a cohort exposed to, infected with or recovered from COVID-19 (not recorded which). This chain links TRBV14 with TRBJ1-2; the D gene is possibly TRBD1 (5 bases). Sequencing input: PBMCs or T cells enriched from blood (not recorded which). CDR3 bases: TGTGCCAGCAGCCAAGTCAGGGCGGCTGGCTACACCTTC. Translation gives CASSQVRAAGYTF. Full variable domain (outside the CDR3, taken from reference TRBV14 and TRBJ1-2): EAGVTQFPSHSVIEKGQTVTLRCDPISGHDNLYWYRRVMGKEIKFLLHFVKESKQDESGMPNNRFLAERTGGTYSTLKVQPAELEDSGVYFCASSQVRAAGYTFGSGTRLTVV.